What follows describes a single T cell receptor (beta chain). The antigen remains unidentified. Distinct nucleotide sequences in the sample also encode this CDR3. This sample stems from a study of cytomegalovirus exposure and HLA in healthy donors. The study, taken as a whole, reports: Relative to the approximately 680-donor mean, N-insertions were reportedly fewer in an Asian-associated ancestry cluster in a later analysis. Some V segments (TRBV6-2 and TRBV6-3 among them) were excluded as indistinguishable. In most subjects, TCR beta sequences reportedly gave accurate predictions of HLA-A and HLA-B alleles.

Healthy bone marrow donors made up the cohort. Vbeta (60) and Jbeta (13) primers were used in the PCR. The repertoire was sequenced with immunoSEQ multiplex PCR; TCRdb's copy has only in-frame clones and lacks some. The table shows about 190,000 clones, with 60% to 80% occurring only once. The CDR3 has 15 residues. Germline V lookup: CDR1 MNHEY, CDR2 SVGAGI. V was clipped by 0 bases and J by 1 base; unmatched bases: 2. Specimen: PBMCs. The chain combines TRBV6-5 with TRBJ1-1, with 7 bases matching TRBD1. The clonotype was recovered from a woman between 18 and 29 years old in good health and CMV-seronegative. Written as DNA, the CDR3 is TGTGCCAGCAGTTACTCGCAGGGGGGGAACACTGAAGCTTTCTTT. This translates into CASSYSQGGNTEAFF.